The entry that follows covers one TCR beta chain sequence. The table came from immunoSEQ multiplex PCR; TCRdb's copy has only in-frame clones and leaves some out. Seen here are some 85,000 clones, around three quarters observed once, and the top ten hold 15% to 20%. The entry originates in a study of T cells in localized non-small cell lung cancer. Germline V gives CDR1 SGHTA, CDR2 FQGNSA. This CDR3 has 16 residues. Trimming removed 3 bases from V and 3 bases from J, with 14 bases in between. V usage is TRBV7-2 and J usage is TRBJ2-2, with a weak D call TRBD2 (6 bases). The sample consisted of PBMCs, taken before any cancer treatment. This clonotype was obtained from a man aged 35 to 70 with stage II squamous cell lung carcinoma. CDR3 DNA: TGTGCCAGCAGCTTCCTAGGGAGGACGGACACCGGGGAGCTGTTTTTT. This translates into CASSFLGRTDTGELFF. Drawing the rest from reference TRBV7-2 and TRBJ2-2, the complete variable domain is GAGVSQSPSNKVTEKGKDVELRCDPISGHTALYWYRQSLGQGLEFLIYFQGNSAPDKSGLPSDRFSAERTGGSVSTLTIQRTQQEDSAVYLCASSFLGRTDTGELFFGEGSRLTVL.